One and the same sample provided the 4 T cell receptor beta chains below, sequenced in a study of blood T cell repertoires in COVID-19. The repertoire was sequenced with immunoSEQ multiplex PCR; TCRdb's copy has only in-frame clones and lacks some. The data hold 150,000 to 200,000 clones, with around three quarters observed a single time. The specimen sequenced was PBMCs or T cells enriched from blood (not recorded which). These receptors all come from a woman between 50 and 59 years old with acute COVID-19.

The chain combines TRBV7-9 with TRBJ1-2; D ambiguous. Germline V lookup: CDR1 SEHNR, CDR2 FQNEAQ (reference sequence). V shed 3 bases and J shed 4 bases, with 6 bases lying between them. The CDR3 is 12 residues long. CDR3 sequence (DNA): TGTGCCAGCAGCTTGAAGCTCTATGGCTACACCTTC. Translated: CASSLKLYGYTF.

This clone has a single count. The chain employs TRBV18 and TRBJ2-7; 12 nucleotides line up with TRBD2. Germline trimming cut 6 bases from V and 0 bases from J; bases unmatched to any gene: 3. Germline lookup yields CDR1 KGHSH and CDR2 LQKENI. There are 15 residues in the CDR3. The CDR3 sequence is CASSSTSGSSYEQYV. The CDR3 DNA sequence: TGTGCCAGCTCCTCGACTAGCGGGAGCTCCTACGAGCAGTACGTC.

The chain has TRBV11-2 and TRBJ1-4, with TRBD1 as a possible D gene (6 bases). The germline V gene encodes CDR1 SGHAT and CDR2 FQNNGV. The CDR3 covers 16 residues. Deletions cut 5 bases from V and 0 bases from J, with 13 bases between. The CDR3: CASSGPGQPTNEKLFF. The CDR3 DNA reads TGTGCCAGCAGCGGACCTGGACAGCCAACTAATGAAAAACTGTTTTTT. Looking up the rest from reference TRBV11-2 and TRBJ1-4 gives the full variable domain: EAGVAQSPRYKIIEKRQSVAFWCNPISGHATLYWYQQILGQGPKLLIQFQNNGVVDDSQLPKDRFSAERLKGVDSTLKIQPAKLEDSAVYLCASSGPGQPTNEKLFFGSGTQLSVL.

The rearrangement links TRBV6-5 to TRBJ1-6, with D unclear. This CDR3 spans 16 amino acids. V lost 4 bases and J 4 bases, leaving 14 bases between the germline ends. Germline V lookup: CDR1 MNHEY, CDR2 SVGAGI. CDR3 protein: CASSLAGGQYNSPLHF. The DNA for the CDR3 is TGTGCCAGCAGTTTGGCGGGCGGTCAATATAATTCACCCCTCCACTTT.